This TCR beta chain is from a study of glioma-infiltrating T cells after dendritic cell vaccination (dated by TCRdb to the mid-2010s). Background for the entire study: The cohort comprised around 15 glioblastoma patients from Phase I and II dendritic cell vaccination trials, 9 newly diagnosed and 6 with recurrent disease. Between the early 2000s and the early 2010s, the patients were given dendritic cell vaccination pulsed with autologous tumor lysate. To make the vaccine, monocyte-derived dendritic cells were cultured for roughly seven days with IL-4 and GM-CSF and then pulsed overnight with autologous tumor lysate. Each patient was given three intradermal dendritic cell vaccine injections, spaced two weeks apart, in the arm below the axilla. Deep sequencing of TCR beta CDR3 regions was used to quantify tumor-infiltrating lymphocyte content and compare tumor and blood repertoires in dendritic cell-vaccinated glioblastoma patients. Survival after dendritic cell vaccination was correlated with TCR sequencing metrics such as TIL content and the overlap between tumor and blood repertoires.

Patients were selected for having adequate residual fresh-frozen tumor tissue and more than two years of available survival data. Although molecular status otherwise differed among the glioblastoma patients, no patient had an isocitrate dehydrogenase mutation. PBMC were collected before vaccination, two weeks after the third vaccination, and at tumor progression if progression occurred. Genomic DNA was extracted with the Qiagen DNeasy Blood extraction Kit. As concerns this clone: Its binding antigen is unknown. Base qualities are not recorded, but no much larger clone differs from it by a single base.

The immunoSEQ assay amplified TCRB CDR3 regions from 1.5 to 2.5 micrograms of genomic DNA, or from all available DNA when less than that amount was available. The multiplex PCR employed 60 forward primers targeting TCR V beta segments and 13 reverse primers targeting J beta segments. To estimate the number of reads per starting template, synthetic control templates were added to each sample at limiting dilution. The Illumina HiSeq System generated 87 bp sequencing reads. The authors' pipeline ran thus. To remove PCR and sequencing errors, closely related sequences were merged with a nearest neighbor algorithm. TCR overlap was defined as the percentage of unique tumor TCR beta sequences that were also found in the peripheral blood of the same patient. Drawn from immuneACCESS, this table holds only the in-frame rearrangements with V and J called that TCRdb kept. Clones are partly lost; checked studies trace under half to an unresolved V gene and leave the rest unexplained. V, J and clone size derive from that table, while D and trimming were established from the DNA sequence. For this sample the table gives about 92,000 clones, of which about nine tenths were detected only once. Of the sample, more than 15% is held by the ten largest clones.

V is pruned by 4 bases and J by 0 bases, leaving 14 bases of the junction without a gene match. The CDR3 covers 19 residues, taking in both the cysteine and the phenylalanine. CDR3 DNA only is kept here, 57 bases in frame from base 1. As encoded in the germline V gene, CDR1 is SGDLS while CDR2 is YYNGEE. What the authors observed across the whole study: TCR clonality showed no direct relationship with survival, which suggests that a diverse polyclonal response may matter. Longer time to progression and overall survival after dendritic cell vaccination were predicted by higher estimated pretreatment TIL content. The cohort was small and heterogeneous, and full blood and tumor sets were available for few patients, with initial-recurrent tumor pairs available for even fewer patients. The TCR overlap response model with three groups was called speculative and said to need prospective validation.

The V gene is TRBV9 and the J gene is TRBJ2-1, with 9 bases aligning to TRBD2. The sequence was collected from a human donor with glioblastoma. Sequenced material: blood, taken before dendritic cell vaccination. The nucleotide sequence is TGTGCCAGCAGCCATGGGACTAGCCCCTCGAGGAGCTCCTACAATGAGCAGTTCTTC. This translates into CASSHGTSPSRSSYNEQFF.